A selection of T cell receptor beta chains follows, all from one sample in a study of cytomegalovirus exposure and HLA in healthy donors. Sequencing used immunoSEQ multiplex PCR; TCRdb keeps in-frame clones, though not all of them. Of around 190,000 clones listed, around 77% are singletons. The specimen was PBMCs. Receptor source: a man between 60 and 75 years old in good health and CMV-seronegative. Each CDR3 is given with its conserved first and last residue. D genes are given only for firm matches. Rows give clone size only sometimes, using once, few, many, or a class for an expanded clone.

j_call: TRBJ2-7
clone_size: NA
d_call: NA
v_call: TRBV7-3
cdr3_nt: TGTGCCAGCAGCCGTTACGGGGCGGGAGAGCAGTACTTC
cdr3_aa: CASSRYGAGEQYF

j_call: TRBJ2-1
clone_size: NA
d_call: NA
v_call: TRBV7-8
cdr3_nt: TGTGCCAGCAGCTGGGGGGCGGGGGACTCCTACAATGAGCAGTTCTTC
cdr3_aa: CASSWGAGDSYNEQFF

j_call: TRBJ1-5
clone_size: NA
d_call: TRBD1
v_call: TRBV5-1
cdr3_nt: TGCGCCAGCAGCTTGGGACAGGGGGCGTTAGAGCCCCAGCATTTT
cdr3_aa: CASSLGQGALEPQHF

j_call: TRBJ2-7
clone_size: NA
d_call: TRBD2
v_call: TRBV5-1
cdr3_nt: TGCGCCAGCAGCTTGGGAGGACTAGCCTCCTACGAGCAGTACTTC
cdr3_aa: CASSLGGLASYEQYF

j_call: TRBJ2-2
clone_size: few
d_call: TRBD1
v_call: TRBV5-1
cdr3_nt: TGCGCCAGCAGCCCAAGGGACAGTGGAACCGGGGAGCTGTTTTTT
cdr3_aa: CASSPRDSGTGELFF

j_call: TRBJ2-7
clone_size: NA
d_call: TRBD1
v_call: TRBV7-9
cdr3_nt: TGTGCCAGCAGCTTAAGGACAGGATCCTACGAGCAGTACTTC
cdr3_aa: CASSLRTGSYEQYF

j_call: TRBJ1-5
clone_size: NA
d_call: TRBD1
v_call: TRBV10-1
cdr3_nt: TGCGCCAGCAGTGAGAACAGGGGCGTTTTCAATCAGCCCCAGCATTTT
cdr3_aa: CASSENRGVFNQPQHF

j_call: TRBJ2-5
clone_size: few
d_call: TRBD2
v_call: TRBV19
cdr3_nt: TGTGCCAGCGGGGGGGCACGTGAGACCCAGTACTTC
cdr3_aa: CASGGARETQYF

j_call: TRBJ1-4
clone_size: few
d_call: TRBD1
v_call: TRBV5-1
cdr3_nt: TGCGCCAGCAGTTTTGGGTGGGACAGTAATGAAAAACTGTTTTTT
cdr3_aa: CASSFGWDSNEKLFF

j_call: TRBJ1-5
clone_size: NA
d_call: TRBD1
v_call: TRBV19
cdr3_nt: TGTGCCAGTAGGGGGGACAGGCAAGCCCAGCCCCAGCATTTT
cdr3_aa: CASRGDRQAQPQHF

j_call: TRBJ2-3
clone_size: NA
d_call: NA
v_call: TRBV6-5
cdr3_nt: TGTGCCATTGGAGTGCCCAAGGTCCCCGATACGCAGTATTTT
cdr3_aa: CAIGVPKVPDTQYF

j_call: TRBJ2-5
clone_size: NA
d_call: NA
v_call: TRBV7-2
cdr3_nt: TGTGCCAGCAGCTTAGGGTTACAGGGTCCGAGTAACCAGTACTTC
cdr3_aa: CASSLGLQGPSNQYF

j_call: TRBJ1-1
clone_size: NA
d_call: TRBD1
v_call: TRBV15
cdr3_nt: TGTGCCACCAGCAGAGGGGGACAGGCCTATGAAGCTTTCTTT
cdr3_aa: CATSRGGQAYEAFF

j_call: TRBJ1-2
clone_size: few
d_call: NA
v_call: TRBV27
cdr3_nt: TGTGCCAGCAGTCCCTATACGGGGAGTCTCTATGGCTACACCTTC
cdr3_aa: CASSPYTGSLYGYTF

j_call: TRBJ2-1
clone_size: NA
d_call: NA
v_call: TRBV7-3
cdr3_nt: TGTGCCAGCAGCTTAGTCCCGCGGGGTGAGCAGTTCTTC
cdr3_aa: CASSLVPRGEQFF

j_call: TRBJ2-5
clone_size: NA
d_call: NA
v_call: TRBV4-1
cdr3_nt: TGCGCCAGCAGCCAAGTACTGACATATAAAGAGACCCAGTACTTC
cdr3_aa: CASSQVLTYKETQYF

j_call: TRBJ2-5
clone_size: NA
d_call: NA
v_call: TRBV7-9
cdr3_nt: TGTGCCAGCAACCACGGCGACAGGCAGGAGACCCAGTACTTC
cdr3_aa: CASNHGDRQETQYF

j_call: TRBJ1-6
clone_size: few
d_call: NA
v_call: TRBV6-1
cdr3_nt: TGTGCCAGCAGTGAAGCGCGGACAGATAATTCACCCCTCCACTTT
cdr3_aa: CASSEARTDNSPLHF

j_call: TRBJ2-5
clone_size: once
d_call: NA
v_call: TRBV7-2
cdr3_nt: TGTGCCAGCAGCTTCCGATCCACGGGGACTTCCCAAGAGACCCAGTACTTC
cdr3_aa: CASSFRSTGTSQETQYF

j_call: TRBJ1-2
clone_size: NA
d_call: NA
v_call: TRBV9
cdr3_nt: TGTGCCAGCAGCGTAGACGTCAGTGGACAAAAGAACTATGGCTACACCTTC
cdr3_aa: CASSVDVSGQKNYGYTF

j_call: TRBJ2-1
clone_size: NA
d_call: NA
v_call: TRBV7-3
cdr3_nt: TGTGCCAGCAGCTTAATGGCAGTTTCCTACAATGAGCAGTTCTTC
cdr3_aa: CASSLMAVSYNEQFF

j_call: TRBJ2-3
clone_size: NA
d_call: TRBD2
v_call: TRBV29-1
cdr3_nt: TGCAGCGTTGAGGGGACTAGCGGTACCAGGGATACGCAGTATTTT
cdr3_aa: CSVEGTSGTRDTQYF

j_call: TRBJ2-7
clone_size: NA
d_call: NA
v_call: TRBV7-8
cdr3_nt: TGTGCCAGCAGCTCCTCACTTGGGGGGTACGAGCAGTACTTC
cdr3_aa: CASSSSLGGYEQYF

j_call: TRBJ2-1
clone_size: NA
d_call: NA
v_call: TRBV11-2
cdr3_nt: TGTGCCAGCAGCTTAGATCTCGCTGGCCTCAATGAGCAGTTCTTC
cdr3_aa: CASSLDLAGLNEQFF

j_call: TRBJ1-1
clone_size: few
d_call: NA
v_call: TRBV27
cdr3_nt: TGTGCCAGCAGTTTTAGTTCGGGGAACACTGAAGCTTTCTTT
cdr3_aa: CASSFSSGNTEAFF

j_call: TRBJ2-7
clone_size: NA
d_call: TRBD1
v_call: TRBV5-4
cdr3_nt: TGTGCCAGCAGCCCGGGGGGACAGGGGAGCGAGCAGTACTTC
cdr3_aa: CASSPGGQGSEQYF

j_call: TRBJ2-5
clone_size: NA
d_call: NA
v_call: TRBV11-2
cdr3_nt: TGTGCCAGCAGCTTAGCTTACAAGGGGCGGCAAGAGACCCAGTACTTC
cdr3_aa: CASSLAYKGRQETQYF

j_call: TRBJ2-7
clone_size: NA
d_call: NA
v_call: TRBV19
cdr3_nt: TGTGCCAGTAGTATGGGCTTCGGCGAGCAGTACTTC
cdr3_aa: CASSMGFGEQYF

j_call: TRBJ2-1
clone_size: NA
d_call: TRBD2
v_call: TRBV6-1
cdr3_nt: TGTGCCAGCAGCGTTAGCGGGAGAGAGGATGAGCAGTTCTTC
cdr3_aa: CASSVSGREDEQFF

j_call: TRBJ2-7
clone_size: NA
d_call: TRBD1
v_call: TRBV6-5
cdr3_nt: TGTGCCAGCAGTAAGACAGGGAGCTCCTACGAGCAGTACTTC
cdr3_aa: CASSKTGSSYEQYF

j_call: TRBJ2-1
clone_size: NA
d_call: NA
v_call: TRBV2
cdr3_nt: TGTGCCAGCAAGGGAGGAGCGACCTACAATGAGCAGTTCTTC
cdr3_aa: CASKGGATYNEQFF

j_call: TRBJ2-7
clone_size: NA
d_call: NA
v_call: TRBV5-4
cdr3_nt: TGTGCCAGCAGCTTGGGCCCGGGGGGCGTCTACGAGCAGTACTTC
cdr3_aa: CASSLGPGGVYEQYF

j_call: TRBJ2-1
clone_size: NA
d_call: TRBD2
v_call: TRBV5-6
cdr3_nt: TGTGCCAGCAGCAAGGGACTAGCGGGAGAAAGTGAGCAGTTCTTC
cdr3_aa: CASSKGLAGESEQFF

j_call: TRBJ2-3
clone_size: NA
d_call: TRBD2
v_call: TRBV5-4
cdr3_nt: TGTGCCAGCAGCATAGGGACGGGACTAGCGGGGATTAGCACAGATACGCAGTATTTT
cdr3_aa: CASSIGTGLAGISTDTQYF

j_call: TRBJ2-1
clone_size: NA
d_call: NA
v_call: TRBV4-2
cdr3_nt: TGTGCCAGCAGCCAAGTAACTAACTACAATGAGCAGTTCTTC
cdr3_aa: CASSQVTNYNEQFF

j_call: TRBJ2-5
clone_size: NA
d_call: TRBD1
v_call: TRBV13
cdr3_nt: TGTGCCAGCAGCCTAGGGACAGGGGGCCAAGAGACCCAGTACTTC
cdr3_aa: CASSLGTGGQETQYF

j_call: TRBJ2-1
clone_size: NA
d_call: TRBD2
v_call: TRBV30
cdr3_nt: TGTGCCTGGAGCCGCGGACTAGCGGCCTACAATGAGCAGTTCTTC
cdr3_aa: CAWSRGLAAYNEQFF

j_call: TRBJ2-3
clone_size: NA
d_call: TRBD2
v_call: TRBV5-1
cdr3_nt: TGCGCCAGCAGCTTGGCAAGAGCGGGGGGGAACACAGATACGCAGTATTTT
cdr3_aa: CASSLARAGGNTDTQYF

j_call: TRBJ2-7
clone_size: NA
d_call: NA
v_call: TRBV5-5
cdr3_nt: TGTGCCAGCAGCCAACTCCGGCGGGACGAGCAGTACTTC
cdr3_aa: CASSQLRRDEQYF

j_call: TRBJ2-1
clone_size: NA
d_call: TRBD2
v_call: TRBV4-2
cdr3_nt: TGTGCCAGCAGCCAAGATAGAGGGAGGGGGGGACTAGCGGAGTACAATGAGCAGTTCTTC
cdr3_aa: CASSQDRGRGGLAEYNEQFF

j_call: TRBJ1-1
clone_size: NA
d_call: TRBD1
v_call: TRBV7-9
cdr3_nt: TGTGCCAGCAGCTTACCCCCGAACGGACAGGGGAACACTGAAGCTTTCTTT
cdr3_aa: CASSLPPNGQGNTEAFF

j_call: TRBJ2-3
clone_size: NA
d_call: NA
v_call: TRBV5-1
cdr3_nt: TGCGCCAGCAGCTCGGGACTCAGCACAGATACGCAGTATTTT
cdr3_aa: CASSSGLSTDTQYF

j_call: TRBJ1-1
clone_size: NA
d_call: NA
v_call: TRBV6-1
cdr3_nt: TGTGCCAGCACTTGGGGGGAGGGACTTTCTGAAGCTTTCTTT
cdr3_aa: CASTWGEGLSEAFF

j_call: TRBJ2-1
clone_size: NA
d_call: TRBD1
v_call: TRBV28
cdr3_nt: TGTGCCAGCAGTTTAGCACAGGGGGGAGGCAATGAGCAGTTCTTC
cdr3_aa: CASSLAQGGGNEQFF

j_call: TRBJ1-1
clone_size: NA
d_call: TRBD1
v_call: TRBV5-1
cdr3_nt: TGCGCCAGCAGCTCGGGACAGGAAGCTTTCTTT
cdr3_aa: CASSSGQEAFF

j_call: TRBJ2-1
clone_size: NA
d_call: TRBD2
v_call: TRBV29-1
cdr3_nt: TGCAGCGCGGGACTAGCGGGTTACAATGAGCAGTTCTTC
cdr3_aa: CSAGLAGYNEQFF

j_call: TRBJ2-7
clone_size: few
d_call: TRBD2
v_call: TRBV19
cdr3_nt: TGTGCCAGTAGTACTGGCGGGAGGGCGGGAGAGCAGTACTTC
cdr3_aa: CASSTGGRAGEQYF

j_call: TRBJ2-7
clone_size: NA
d_call: NA
v_call: TRBV2
cdr3_nt: TGTGCCAGCAGTGCTCAGGGAGGAACCTACGAGCAGTACTTC
cdr3_aa: CASSAQGGTYEQYF

j_call: TRBJ1-1
clone_size: NA
d_call: NA
v_call: TRBV6-4
cdr3_nt: TGTGCCAGCAGTGGGTCAGGGAGGCGAGCTTTCTTT
cdr3_aa: CASSGSGRRAFF

j_call: TRBJ2-5
clone_size: NA
d_call: NA
v_call: TRBV9
cdr3_nt: TGTGCCAGCAGCGTAGTAGGTCCGGAGGGCAGGTTGCAAGAGACCCAGTACTTC
cdr3_aa: CASSVVGPEGRLQETQYF

j_call: TRBJ2-3
clone_size: NA
d_call: TRBD1
v_call: TRBV7-2
cdr3_nt: TGTGCCAGCAGCTTCCCGGGACAGGGGGTACGATGGGGCACAGATACGCAGTATTTT
cdr3_aa: CASSFPGQGVRWGTDTQYF

j_call: TRBJ2-5
clone_size: once
d_call: TRBD2
v_call: TRBV28
cdr3_nt: TGTGCCAGCAGTTCTCCCCGGGACAGTCGACTAGCGGGAGGGCAAGAGACCCAGTACTTC
cdr3_aa: CASSSPRDSRLAGGQETQYF

j_call: TRBJ2-2
clone_size: NA
d_call: TRBD2
v_call: TRBV4-1
cdr3_nt: TGCGCCAGCAGCCAAGAGCCCGGACTAGCGGGGGGTAGCGGGGAGCTGTTTTTT
cdr3_aa: CASSQEPGLAGGSGELFF

j_call: TRBJ2-1
clone_size: NA
d_call: NA
v_call: TRBV6-5
cdr3_nt: TGTGCCAGCAACTCTGGGGCACCGTACAATGAGCAGTTCTTC
cdr3_aa: CASNSGAPYNEQFF